The rows below give T cell receptor beta chains drawn from one sample of a study of type 1 regulatory T cells. Their target antigens are unknown. TCRdb called the reads again in MiXCR, with one record for every CDR3 protein. Here the sample spans around 69,000 distinct CDR3 sequences, around 57% being singletons. Source material: cultured T cells, either the whole culture or a sorted T cell fraction (not recorded which). These receptors were taken from a human donor in good health. Both conserved end residues are part of each CDR3. The D gene is left open where the match is weak. Only part of the rows carry a size: once, few, many, or a class if the clone is expanded.

-	TRBV6-2/TRBV6-3	few	TRBJ2-2	14	TGTGCCAGCAGTTACTCCTGGAACACCGGGGAGCTGTTTTTT	CASSYSWNTGELFF
-	TRBV2	-	TRBJ1-1	15	TGTGCCAGCAGCGCCCTCAGGGCAGTGAACACTGAAGCTTTCTTT	CASSALRAVNTEAFF
TRBD2	TRBV20-1	-	TRBJ2-5	13	TGCAGTGCTGTAGCGGGAGGACGGGAGACCCAGTACTTC	CSAVAGGRETQYF
TRBD1	TRBV2	-	TRBJ1-1	14	TGTGCCAGCAGCCAACAGGGGCGCGACACTGAAGCTTTCTTT	CASSQQGRDTEAFF
-	TRBV20-1	few	TRBJ2-3	11	TGCAGTGTCGAGGGGCCAGATACGCAGTATTTT	CSVEGPDTQYF
-	TRBV11-2	-	TRBJ1-1	15	TGTGCCAGCAGCCCGGACCGAACCATGAACACTGAAGCTTTCTTT	CASSPDRTMNTEAFF
TRBD2	TRBV20-1	few	TRBJ2-7	16	TGCAGTGCCACCGGGCGGAGCGGGAGGGCCCCCTACGAGCAGTACTTC	CSATGRSGRAPYEQYF
-	TRBV5-1	-	TRBJ2-6	15	TGCGCCAGCAGCCGGAAGGGTGCCGGGGCCAACGTCCTGACTTTC	CASSRKGAGANVLTF
-	TRBV3-1	-	TRBJ2-1	13	TGTGCCAGCACCAGGGGACGCGGTAATGAGCAGTTCTTC	CASTRGRGNEQFF
-	TRBV27	-	TRBJ1-1	14	TGTGCCAGCAGTTTAATGACAGGTCGTACTGAAGCTGTCTTT	CASSLMTGRTEAVF
-	TRBV24-1	-	TRBJ2-3	17	TGTGCCACCAGTGACTCACGGCGGGTAGGAGGAACAGATACGCAGTATTTT	CATSDSRRVGGTDTQYF
TRBD2	TRBV6-5	-	TRBJ2-7	12	TGTGCCAGCAGTGCGGGGGTGGGTGAGCAGTACTTC	CASSAGVGEQYF
TRBD2	TRBV3-1	few	TRBJ2-5	17	TGTGCCAGCAGCCAAGGCAGACTAGCGGGGTTCCAAGAGACCCAGTACTTC	CASSQGRLAGFQETQYF
TRBD1	TRBV12-3/TRBV12-4	-	TRBJ2-5	15	TGTGCCAGCAGTTCCGCAGGGGGCAGGAGGGAGACCCAGTACTTC	CASSSAGGRRETQYF
-	TRBV5-4	few	TRBJ2-7	13	TGTGCCAGCAGCGATGGACCGAAATACGAGCAGTACTTC	CASSDGPKYEQYF
TRBD1	TRBV11-1	few	TRBJ2-1	14	TGTGCCAGCAAGACAGGGAACTCCTACAATGAGCAGTTCTTC	CASKTGNSYNEQFF
TRBD1	TRBV20-1	-	TRBJ2-5	15	TGCAGTGCTAGAGCCGGGACAGGGGGCCGGGAGACCCAGTACTTC	CSARAGTGGRETQYF
-	TRBV18	-	TRBJ2-7	11	TGTGCCAGCTCACCGGGAGCCGAGCAGTACTTC	CASSPGAEQYF
-	TRBV20-1	many	TRBJ2-1	14	TGCAGTGCTCATGAACCTCCCCCATACAATGAGCAGTTCTTC	CSAHEPPPYNEQFF
TRBD1	TRBV20-1	-	TRBJ2-5	14	TGCAGTGCTAGAAACGAGACAGGGACGGAGACCCAGTACTTC	CSARNETGTETQYF
TRBD2	TRBV4-1	once	TRBJ2-3	14	TGCGCCAGCAGGGTAGCGGGAGCCACAGATACGCAGTATTTT	CASRVAGATDTQYF
-	TRBV20-1	once	TRBJ2-1	14	TGCAGTGCTAGCGGACCGAGCTCCTACAATGAGCAGTTCTTC	CSASGPSSYNEQFF
-	TRBV7-3	-	TRBJ1-3	13	TGTGCCAGCAGCAGGGACGTTGGAAACACCATATATTTT	CASSRDVGNTIYF
TRBD2	TRBV5-1	-	TRBJ2-1	15	TGCGCCAGCAGCTCCATAGCGGGAGGGGTAAATGAGCAGTTCTTC	CASSSIAGGVNEQFF
-	TRBV20-1	-	TRBJ2-3	12	TGCAGTGCCCCAGGGGCCACAGATACGCAGTATTTT	CSAPGATDTQYF
TRBD1	TRBV7-2	-	TRBJ2-2	19	TGTGCCAGCAGCCAACCCTTCCATAGACAGGGAGTTATCACCGGGGAGCTGTTTTTT	CASSQPFHRQGVITGELFF
-	TRBV30	-	TRBJ1-2	14	TGTGCCTGGAGTGTAGCGGATATGAGCTATGGCTACACCTTC	CAWSVADMSYGYTF
-	TRBV7-6	-	TRBJ2-3	17	TGTGCCAGCAGCTTAGCGGTTAGCGGAGGGGGGCCAGATACGCAGTATTTT	CASSLAVSGGGPDTQYF
TRBD2	TRBV9	once	TRBJ2-5	16	TGTGCCAGCAGCGGGGTGCCGGGGCTAGCGGGAGAGACCCAGTACTTC	CASSGVPGLAGETQYF
-	TRBV7-8	-	TRBJ2-2	12	TGTGCCAGCAGCTTAGGGCCCGGGGAGCTGTTTTTT	CASSLGPGELFF
TRBD2	TRBV7-9	-	TRBJ2-5	16	TGTGCCAGCAGCTTAAGGAGACTAGCGGCTCAAGAGACCCAGTACTTC	CASSLRRLAAQETQYF
-	TRBV7-2	-	TRBJ2-3	12	TGTGCCAGCAGCTTAAGGGCAGATACGCAGTATTTT	CASSLRADTQYF
-	TRBV12-3/TRBV12-4	-	TRBJ1-6	15	TGTGCCAGCAGTTTAAGCGGCCCATACAATTCACCCCTCCACTTT	CASSLSGPYNSPLHF
-	TRBV5-1	-	TRBJ1-4	15	TGCGCCAGCAGCTTGGCGTTTACAGGAGGTGAAAAACTGTTTTTT	CASSLAFTGGEKLFF
-	TRBV6-1	-	TRBJ1-2	13	TGTGCCAGCACATCAGGGAGGGACTATGGCTACACCTTC	CASTSGRDYGYTF
-	TRBV2	few	TRBJ2-1	15	TGTGCCAGCAGCCCCCAACCCCAGCAGAACAATGAGCAGTTCTTC	CASSPQPQQNNEQFF
-	TRBV20-1	-	TRBJ2-7	15	TGCAGTGCCAAAGATCCGGGACTCAACTTCTTTGAGCAGTACTTC	CSAKDPGLNFFEQYF
-	TRBV18	-	TRBJ2-5	14	TGTGCCAGCTCACCCTTGGTGGAGGAAGAGACCCAGTACTTC	CASSPLVEEETQYF
-	TRBV18	-	TRBJ2-3	14	TGTGCCAGCTCACCCCCGTCGGGCACAGATACGCAGTATTTT	CASSPPSGTDTQYF
-	TRBV30	-	TRBJ1-2	14	TGTGCCTGGAGTGCAGGGACCGCTAACTATGGCTACACCTTC	CAWSAGTANYGYTF
TRBD2	TRBV10-2	-	TRBJ2-7	14	TGCGCCAGCAGTACGCTAGCGGGATATTACGAGCAGTACTTC	CASSTLAGYYEQYF
TRBD1	TRBV11-2	few	TRBJ2-5	14	TGTGCCAGCAGCTCCGGGACAGTGCAAGAGACCCAGTACTTC	CASSSGTVQETQYF
-	TRBV10-2	-	TRBJ2-1	15	TGCGCCAGCAACCCGGGGGCGGGAGTTAGAAATGAGCAGTTCTTC	CASNPGAGVRNEQFF
TRBD1	TRBV7-3	few	TRBJ2-7	13	TGTGCCAGCAGCCGGACAGGGTTCGACGAGCAGTACTTC	CASSRTGFDEQYF
-	TRBV18	-	TRBJ2-7	15	TGTGCCAGCTCACCCCCTTCTGGGGCCGACTACGAGCAGTACTTC	CASSPPSGADYEQYF
-	TRBV7-3	-	TRBJ2-5	16	TGTGCCAGCACCGGCCCCGGGAAGTTGATTTGGGAGACCCAGTACTTC	CASTGPGKLIWETQYF
TRBD2	TRBV7-2	-	TRBJ2-7	15	TGTGCCAGCAGCTTACAAGCGGGAGTAAGGTACGAGCAGTACTTC	CASSLQAGVRYEQYF
TRBD2	TRBV20-1	-	TRBJ2-5	13	TGCAGTGCTGATAAGCGGGAACAAGAGACCCAGTACTTC	CSADKREQETQYF